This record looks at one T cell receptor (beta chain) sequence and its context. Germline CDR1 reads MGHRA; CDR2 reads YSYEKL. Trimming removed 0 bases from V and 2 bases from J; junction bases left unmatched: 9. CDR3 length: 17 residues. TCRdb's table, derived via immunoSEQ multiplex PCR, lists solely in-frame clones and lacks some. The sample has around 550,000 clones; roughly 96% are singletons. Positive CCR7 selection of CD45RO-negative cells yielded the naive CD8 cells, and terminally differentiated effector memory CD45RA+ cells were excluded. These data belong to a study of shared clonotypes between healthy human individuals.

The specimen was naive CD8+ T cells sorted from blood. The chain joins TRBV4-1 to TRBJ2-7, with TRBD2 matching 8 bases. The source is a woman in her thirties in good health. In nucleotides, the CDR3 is TGCGCCAGCAGCCAAGATCCCCCGACTAGCGCAGCCTACGAGCAGTACTTC. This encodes CASSQDPPTSAAYEQYF.